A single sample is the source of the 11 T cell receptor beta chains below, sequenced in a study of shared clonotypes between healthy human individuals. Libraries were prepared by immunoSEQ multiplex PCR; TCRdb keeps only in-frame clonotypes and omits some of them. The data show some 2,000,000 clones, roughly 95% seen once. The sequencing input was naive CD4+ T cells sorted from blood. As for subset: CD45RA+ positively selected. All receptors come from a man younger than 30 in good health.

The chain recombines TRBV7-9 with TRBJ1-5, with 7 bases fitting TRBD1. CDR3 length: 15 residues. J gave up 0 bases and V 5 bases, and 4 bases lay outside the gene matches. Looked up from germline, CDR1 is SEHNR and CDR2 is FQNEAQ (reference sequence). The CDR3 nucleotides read TGTGCCAGCAGCAGAGGACAGGATAGCAATCAGCCCCAGCATTTT. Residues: CASSRGQDSNQPQHF.

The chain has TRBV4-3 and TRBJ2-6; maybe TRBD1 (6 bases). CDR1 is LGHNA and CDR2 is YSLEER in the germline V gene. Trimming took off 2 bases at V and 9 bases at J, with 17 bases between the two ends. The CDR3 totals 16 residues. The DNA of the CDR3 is TGCGCCAGCAGCCAAATCAGGGGTAAGGAGTACAACGTCCTGACTTTC. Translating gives CASSQIRGKEYNVLTF.

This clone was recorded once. This CDR3 reads CASSQSTGTGDEKLFF. The CDR3 DNA follows: TGTGCCAGCAGTCAAAGCACCGGGACAGGGGATGAAAAACTGTTTTTT. The chain combines TRBV5-4 with TRBJ1-4, with TRBD1 matching over 10 bases. Germline CDR1 is SGHNT and CDR2 is YYREEE (reference sequence). This CDR3 comprises 16 residues. V lost 5 bases, J lost 6 bases, and 10 bases stayed unmatched. The full variable domain, with the rest looked up from reference TRBV5-4 and TRBJ1-4, is ETGVTQSPTHLIKTRGQQVTLRCSSQSGHNTVSWYQQALGQGPQFIFQYYREEENGRGNFPPRFSGLQFPNYSSELNVNALELDDSALYLCASSQSTGTGDEKLFFGSGTQLSVL.

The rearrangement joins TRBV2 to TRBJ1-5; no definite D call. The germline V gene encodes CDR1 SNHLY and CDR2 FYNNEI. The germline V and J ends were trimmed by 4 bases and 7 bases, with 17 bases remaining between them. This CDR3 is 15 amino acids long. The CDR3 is CASSVGMGSRQPQHF. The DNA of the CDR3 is TGTGCCAGCAGTGTTGGTATGGGGTCGCGGCAGCCCCAGCATTTT.

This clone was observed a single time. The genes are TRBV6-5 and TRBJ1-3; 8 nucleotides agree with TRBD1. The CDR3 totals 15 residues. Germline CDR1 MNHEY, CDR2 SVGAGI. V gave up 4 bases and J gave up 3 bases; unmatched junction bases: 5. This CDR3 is CASSFGQGRGNTIYF. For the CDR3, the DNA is TGTGCCAGCAGTTTTGGACAGGGTCGTGGAAACACCATATATTTT.

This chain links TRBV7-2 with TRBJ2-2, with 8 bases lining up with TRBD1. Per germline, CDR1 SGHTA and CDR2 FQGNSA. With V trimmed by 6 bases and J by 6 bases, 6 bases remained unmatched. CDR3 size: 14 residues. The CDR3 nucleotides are TGTGCCAGCAGTGGACAGGGCGGAGCCGGGGAGCTGTTTTTT. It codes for CASSGQGGAGELFF.

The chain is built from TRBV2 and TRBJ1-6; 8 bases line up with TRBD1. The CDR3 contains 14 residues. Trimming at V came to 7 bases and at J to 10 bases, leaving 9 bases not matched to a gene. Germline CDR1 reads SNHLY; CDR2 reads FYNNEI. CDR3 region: CASIARTGRSPLHF. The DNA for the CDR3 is TGTGCCAGCATCGCCCGGACAGGGCGATCACCCCTCCACTTT.

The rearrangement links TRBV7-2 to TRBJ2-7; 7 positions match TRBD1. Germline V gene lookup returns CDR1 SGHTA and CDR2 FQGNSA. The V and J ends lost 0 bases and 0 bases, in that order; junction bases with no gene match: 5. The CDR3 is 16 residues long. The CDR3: CASSLAPGQSSYEQYF. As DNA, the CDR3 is TGTGCCAGCAGCTTAGCCCCGGGACAGTCCTCCTACGAGCAGTACTTC.

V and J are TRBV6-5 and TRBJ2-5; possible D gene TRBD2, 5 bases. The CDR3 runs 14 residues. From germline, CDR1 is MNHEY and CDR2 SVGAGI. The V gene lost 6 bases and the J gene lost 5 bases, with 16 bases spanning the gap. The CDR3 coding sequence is TGTGCCAGCAGCCCGATAGTAACGGGGGAGACCCAGTACTTC. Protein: CASSPIVTGETQYF.

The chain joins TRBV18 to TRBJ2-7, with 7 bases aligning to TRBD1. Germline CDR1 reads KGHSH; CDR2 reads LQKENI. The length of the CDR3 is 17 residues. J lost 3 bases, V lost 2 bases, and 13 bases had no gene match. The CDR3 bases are TGTGCCAGCTCACCAGACAGTAGGGCAGGGGGTTACTACGAGCAGTACTTC. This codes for CASSPDSRAGGYYEQYF. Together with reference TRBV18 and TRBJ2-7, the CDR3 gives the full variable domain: NAGVMQNPRHLVRRRGQEARLRCSPMKGHSHVYWYRQLPEEGLKFMVYLQKENIIDESGMPKERFSAEFPKEGPSILRIQQVVRGDSAAYFCASSPDSRAGGYYEQYFGPGTRLTVT.

CDR3 nucleotide sequence: TGTGCCAGCAGCTCGACAGGGAGTTCACCCCTCCACTTT. It encodes CASSSTGSSPLHF. The chain uses TRBV5-6 and TRBJ1-6; 7 positions agree with TRBD1. CDR1 and CDR2 (germline): SGHDT, YYEEEE. CDR3 length: 13 residues. V trimming: 3 bases; J trimming: 9 bases; junction bases outside the gene matches: 3.